This TCR beta chain comes out of a study of T-cell reconstitution after alpha-beta-depleted transplantation in children. The library targeted TCRbeta and was prepared with unique molecular identifiers. TCRdb reanalysed the PCR reads using MiXCR and keeps one entry per CDR3 protein. The sample comprises approximately 980,000 distinct CDR3 sequences, about 29% of which are singletons, and over 25% rests with the top ten. V shed 9 bases, J shed 2 bases, and the junction held 16 bases outside the gene matches. The CDR3 has 18 amino acids. Per germline, CDR1 SNHLY and CDR2 FYNNEI. The material sequenced was PBMCs, mostly from graft donor cells, taken 360 days after TCRalphabeta/CD19-depleted stem cell transplant. This chain connects TRBV2 to TRBJ2-3, with 11 bases identical to TRBD2. The sequence was collected from a boy in the first two years of life who had a stem cell transplant for SCID, so the T cells may come from the graft donor. The CDR3 nucleotides are TGTGCCAGTATGGGCGGGACTAGCGGAACTTCCCTCACAGATACGCAGTATTTT. It yields the protein CASMGGTSGTSLTDTQYF.